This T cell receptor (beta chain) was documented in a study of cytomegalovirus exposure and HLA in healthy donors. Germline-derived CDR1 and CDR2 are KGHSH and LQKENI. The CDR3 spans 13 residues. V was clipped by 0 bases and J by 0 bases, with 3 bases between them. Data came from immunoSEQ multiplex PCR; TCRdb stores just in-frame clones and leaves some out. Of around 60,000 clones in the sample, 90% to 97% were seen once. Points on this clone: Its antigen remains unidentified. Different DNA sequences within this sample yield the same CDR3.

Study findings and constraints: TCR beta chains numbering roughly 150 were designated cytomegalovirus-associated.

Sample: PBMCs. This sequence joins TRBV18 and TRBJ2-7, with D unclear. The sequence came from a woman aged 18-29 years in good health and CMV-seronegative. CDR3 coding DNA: TGTGCCAGCTCACCACCTAGCTCCTACGAGCAGTACTTC. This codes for CASSPPSSYEQYF. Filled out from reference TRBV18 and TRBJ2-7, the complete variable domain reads NAGVMQNPRHLVRRRGQEARLRCSPMKGHSHVYWYRQLPEEGLKFMVYLQKENIIDESGMPKERFSAEFPKEGPSILRIQQVVRGDSAAYFCASSPPSSYEQYFGPGTRLTVT.